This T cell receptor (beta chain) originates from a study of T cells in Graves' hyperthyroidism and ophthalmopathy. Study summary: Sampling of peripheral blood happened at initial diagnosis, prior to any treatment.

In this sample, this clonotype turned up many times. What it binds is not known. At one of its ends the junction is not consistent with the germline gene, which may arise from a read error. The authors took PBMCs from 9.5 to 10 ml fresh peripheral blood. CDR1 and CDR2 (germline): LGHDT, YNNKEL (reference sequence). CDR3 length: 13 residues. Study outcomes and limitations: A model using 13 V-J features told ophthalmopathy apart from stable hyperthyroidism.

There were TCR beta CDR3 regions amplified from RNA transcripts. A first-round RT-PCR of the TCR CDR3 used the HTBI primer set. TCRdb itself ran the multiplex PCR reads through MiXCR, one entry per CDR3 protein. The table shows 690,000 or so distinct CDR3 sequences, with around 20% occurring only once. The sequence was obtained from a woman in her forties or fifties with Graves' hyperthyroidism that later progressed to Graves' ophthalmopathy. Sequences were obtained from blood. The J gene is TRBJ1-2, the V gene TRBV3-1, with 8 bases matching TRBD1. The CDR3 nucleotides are TGTGCCAGCAGCAAAGACAGGGGCGGGGGCTACACCTTC. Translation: CASSKDRGGGYTF.